This section outlines one T cell receptor beta chain sequence together with its context. Antigen: not known. The data stem from a study of T cell repertoires in cytomegalovirus infection. Broader study findings: Cumulative frequency (of public TCR beta family members) identified carriers of CMV plus the relevant HLA.

Germline CDR1 and CDR2: MDHEN and SYDVKM. V lost 5 bases, J lost 0 bases, and 8 bases stayed unmatched. This CDR3 is 19 amino acids long. TCRdb called the reads again in MiXCR, with one record for every CDR3 protein. The table shows 150,000 to 200,000 distinct CDR3 sequences, with approximately 19% occurring only once. The chain combines TRBV28 with TRBJ2-6; 12 bases match TRBD2. The sequence was obtained from a human donor in good health (CMV status not recorded). Some clones in this sample may be carry-over from other donors' samples. The sample was PBMCs. The DNA for the CDR3 is TGTGCCAGCAGTCCCCCGGGACTAGCGGGCATCTCTGGGGCCAACGTCCTGACTTTC. This translates into CASSPPGLAGISGANVLTF.